This TCR beta chain was obtained from a study of CD8 T cells in ankylosing spondylitis. This clonotype was counted a few times. Antigen: not known. TCRdb used MiXCR to reprocess the 5' RACE reads, holding one entry per CDR3 protein. This sample yields 650,000 to 800,000 distinct CDR3 sequences, of which over 15% are seen a single time; around 20% belongs to the top ten. Study results and caveats: A motif of roughly 8 highly homologous TCR beta variants was seen as apparently characteristic of ankylosing spondylitis blood.

V dropped 4 bases and J dropped 3; count of bases not matched to a gene: 5. CDR3 length equals 14 residues. Germline V gene lookup returns CDR1 SGHRS and CDR2 YFSETQ. The sequence was collected from a male donor with ankylosing spondylitis. The sample taken for sequencing was blood, either unsorted or a sorted T cell fraction (not recorded which). This chain joins TRBV5-1 and TRBJ1-2; 8 bases align to TRBD1. The CDR3 region has the DNA TGCGCCAGCAGCCCCAGGGGGCCCGACTATGGCTACACCTTC. Amino acids: CASSPRGPDYGYTF.